This TCR beta chain was observed in a study of cytomegalovirus exposure and HLA in healthy donors. Study summary: A data release that came early held roughly 90 million unique TCRs from HLA-typed donors.

Germline CDR1 reads MNHNY; CDR2 reads SVGAGI (reference sequence). V lost 5 bases, J lost 13 bases, and 15 bases stayed unmatched. This CDR3 has 15 residues. Primers: 60 Vbeta forward and 13 Jbeta reverse. In the original workflow: A follow-up analysis tallied around 76 million unique TCR beta chains, roughly 11 million shared. Sequenced by immunoSEQ multiplex PCR; TCRdb stores in-frame clones only, minus some. V, J and clone size are those of that table, while D and trimming were read from the DNA. The sample carries about 130,000 clones, 80% recorded once. For this clone: The target antigen is unknown.

Study-wide findings and caveats: Analysis was carried out at a later point, and it linked a missense DCLRE1C variant to TCR beta V- and J-gene trimming. A later analysis reportedly identified an Asian-associated ancestry cluster as carrying fewer N-insertions than the 666-donor mean.

The specimen sequenced was PBMCs. The chain joins TRBV6-6 to TRBJ1-4; 8 nucleotides match TRBD1. The clonotype originates from a man younger than 40 in good health and CMV-seronegative. CDR3 sequence reads: CASSGSPDRDYGLFF. The CDR3, as DNA: TGTGCCAGCAGTGGTTCACCGGACAGGGACTACGGACTGTTTTTT.